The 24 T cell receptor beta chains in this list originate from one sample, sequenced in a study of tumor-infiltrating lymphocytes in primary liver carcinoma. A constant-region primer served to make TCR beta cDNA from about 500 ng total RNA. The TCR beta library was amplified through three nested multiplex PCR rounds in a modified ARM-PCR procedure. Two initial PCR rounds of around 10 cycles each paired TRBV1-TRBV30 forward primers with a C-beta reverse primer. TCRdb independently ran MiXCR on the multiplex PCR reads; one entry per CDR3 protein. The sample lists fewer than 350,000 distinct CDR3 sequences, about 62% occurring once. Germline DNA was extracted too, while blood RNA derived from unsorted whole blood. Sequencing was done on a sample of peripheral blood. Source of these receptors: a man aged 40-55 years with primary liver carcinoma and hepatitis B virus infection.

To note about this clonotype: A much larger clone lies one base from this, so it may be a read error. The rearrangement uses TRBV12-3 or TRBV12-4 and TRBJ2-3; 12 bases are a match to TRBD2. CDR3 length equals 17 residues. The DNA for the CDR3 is TGTGCCAGCAGCTCCCTCCCTAGCGGGAGGGCCCGAGATACGCTGTATTTT. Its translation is CASSSLPSGRARDTLYF.

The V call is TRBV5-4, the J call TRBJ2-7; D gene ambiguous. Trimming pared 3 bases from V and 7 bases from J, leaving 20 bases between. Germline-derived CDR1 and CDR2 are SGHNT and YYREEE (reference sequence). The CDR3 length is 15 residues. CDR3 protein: CASSSSRVTSDEQYF. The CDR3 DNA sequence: TGTGCCAGCAGCTCCTCCCGAGTGACAAGTGATGAGCAGTACTTC.

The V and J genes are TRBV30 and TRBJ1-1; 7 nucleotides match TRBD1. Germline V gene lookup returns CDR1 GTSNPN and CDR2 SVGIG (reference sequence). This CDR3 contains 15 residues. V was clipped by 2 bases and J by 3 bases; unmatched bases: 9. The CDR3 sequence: CAWSLKQGLYTEAFF. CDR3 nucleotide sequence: TGTGCCTGGAGTCTGAAACAGGGGTTATACACTGAAGCTTTCTTT.

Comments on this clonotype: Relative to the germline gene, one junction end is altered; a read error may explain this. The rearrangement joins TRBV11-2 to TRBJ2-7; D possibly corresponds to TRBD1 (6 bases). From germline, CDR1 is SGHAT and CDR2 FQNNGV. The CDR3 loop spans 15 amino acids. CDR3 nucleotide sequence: TGTGCCAGCAGCCCTAGATGGACAGTGGGAAACGAGCACTACTTC. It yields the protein CASSPRWTVGNEHYF.

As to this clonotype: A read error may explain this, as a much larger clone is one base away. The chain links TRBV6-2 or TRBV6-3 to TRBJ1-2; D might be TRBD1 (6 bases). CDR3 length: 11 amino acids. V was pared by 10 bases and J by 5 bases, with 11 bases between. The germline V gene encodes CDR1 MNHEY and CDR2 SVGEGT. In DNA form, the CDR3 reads TGTGCCACGAATAGGGGGTATGGCTACACCTTC. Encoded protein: CATNRGYGYTF.

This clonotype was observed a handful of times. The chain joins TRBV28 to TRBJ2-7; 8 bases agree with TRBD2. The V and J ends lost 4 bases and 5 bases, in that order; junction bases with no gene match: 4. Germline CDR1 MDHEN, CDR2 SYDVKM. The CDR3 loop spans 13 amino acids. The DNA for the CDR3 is TGTGCCAGCAGTTGGCGACTAGCGAACGAGCAGTACTTC. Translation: CASSWRLANEQYF.

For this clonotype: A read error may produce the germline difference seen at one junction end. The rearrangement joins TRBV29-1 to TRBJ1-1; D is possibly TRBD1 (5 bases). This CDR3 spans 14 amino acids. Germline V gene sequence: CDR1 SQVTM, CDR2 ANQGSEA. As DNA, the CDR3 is TGTAGCGTGCCTGTATGGGACTCGAACACTGAAGCTTTCTTT. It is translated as CSVPVWDSNTEAFF.

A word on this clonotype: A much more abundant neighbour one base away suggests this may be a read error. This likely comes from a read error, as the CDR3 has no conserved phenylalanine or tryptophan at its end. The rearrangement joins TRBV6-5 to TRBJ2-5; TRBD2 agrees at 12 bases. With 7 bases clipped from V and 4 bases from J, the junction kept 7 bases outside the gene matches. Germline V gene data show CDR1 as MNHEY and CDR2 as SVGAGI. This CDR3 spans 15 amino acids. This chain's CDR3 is CASIQTSGRGETQYS. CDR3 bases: TGTGCCAGCATCCAGACTAGCGGGAGAGGAGAGACCCAGTACTCC.

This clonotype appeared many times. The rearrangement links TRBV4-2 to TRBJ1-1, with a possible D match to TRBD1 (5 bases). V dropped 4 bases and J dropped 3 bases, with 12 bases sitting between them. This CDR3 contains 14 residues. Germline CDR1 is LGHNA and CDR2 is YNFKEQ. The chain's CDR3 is CASSRDRRDTEAFF. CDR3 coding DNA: TGTGCCAGCAGCCGAGACAGAAGGGACACTGAAGCTTTCTTT.

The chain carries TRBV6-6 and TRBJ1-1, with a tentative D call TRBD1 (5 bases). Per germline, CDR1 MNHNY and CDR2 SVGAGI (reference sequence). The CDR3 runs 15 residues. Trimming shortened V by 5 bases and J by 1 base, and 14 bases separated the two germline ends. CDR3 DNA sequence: TGTGCCAGCAGTGCCCCGAGACAGCAGAACACTGAAGCTTTCTTT. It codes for CASSAPRQQNTEAFF.

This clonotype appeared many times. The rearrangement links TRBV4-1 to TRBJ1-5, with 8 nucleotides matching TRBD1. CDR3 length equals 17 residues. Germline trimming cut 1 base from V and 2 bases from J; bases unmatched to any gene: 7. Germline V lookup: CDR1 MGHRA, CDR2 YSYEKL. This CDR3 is CASSQVTGAGGNQPQHF. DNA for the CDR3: TGCGCCAGCAGCCAAGTGACAGGGGCCGGGGGCAATCAGCCCCAGCATTTT.

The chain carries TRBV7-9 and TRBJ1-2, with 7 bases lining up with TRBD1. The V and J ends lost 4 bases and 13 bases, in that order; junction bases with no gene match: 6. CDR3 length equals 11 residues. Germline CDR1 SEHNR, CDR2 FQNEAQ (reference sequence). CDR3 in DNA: TGTGCCAGCAGCTCAGACAGGGTAGCCACCTTC. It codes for CASSSDRVATF.

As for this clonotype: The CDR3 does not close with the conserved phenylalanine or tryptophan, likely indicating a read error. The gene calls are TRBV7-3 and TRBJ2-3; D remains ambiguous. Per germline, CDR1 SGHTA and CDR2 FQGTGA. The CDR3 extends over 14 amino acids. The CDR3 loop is CACSFLGSTDTQYL. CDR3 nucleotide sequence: TGTGCCTGCAGCTTCCTGGGGTCCACAGATACGCAGTATCTT.

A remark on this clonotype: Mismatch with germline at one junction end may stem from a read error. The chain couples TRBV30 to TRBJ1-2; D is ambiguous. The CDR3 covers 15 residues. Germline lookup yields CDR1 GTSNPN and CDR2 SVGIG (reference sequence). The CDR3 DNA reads TGTGCCTGGAGTGTAACCAAGGCTACTAACTATAGCTACACCTTC. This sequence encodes CAWSVTKATNYSYTF.

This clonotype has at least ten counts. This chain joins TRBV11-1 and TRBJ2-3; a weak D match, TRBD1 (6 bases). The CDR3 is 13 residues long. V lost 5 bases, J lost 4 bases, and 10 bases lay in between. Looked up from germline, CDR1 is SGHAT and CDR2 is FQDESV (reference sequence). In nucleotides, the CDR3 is TGTGCCAGCAGCCGCAAGGGGGCAGATACGCAGTATTTT. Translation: CASSRKGADTQYF.

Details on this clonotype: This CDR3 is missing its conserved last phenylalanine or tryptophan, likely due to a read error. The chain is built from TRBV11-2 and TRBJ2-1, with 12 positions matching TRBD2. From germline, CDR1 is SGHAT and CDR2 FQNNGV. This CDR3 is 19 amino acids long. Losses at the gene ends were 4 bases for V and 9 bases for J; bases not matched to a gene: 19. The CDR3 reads CASSSVLLAGGPKIGEQFI. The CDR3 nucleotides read TGTGCCAGCAGCTCCGTCCTCCTAGCGGGAGGGCCTAAGATCGGTGAGCAGTTCATC.

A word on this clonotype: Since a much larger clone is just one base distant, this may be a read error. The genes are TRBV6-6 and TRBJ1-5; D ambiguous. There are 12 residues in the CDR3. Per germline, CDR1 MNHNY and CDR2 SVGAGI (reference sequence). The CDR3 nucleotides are TGTGTCAGCAGTTATCCTCTGCAGCCCCAGCATTTT. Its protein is CVSSYPLQPQHF.

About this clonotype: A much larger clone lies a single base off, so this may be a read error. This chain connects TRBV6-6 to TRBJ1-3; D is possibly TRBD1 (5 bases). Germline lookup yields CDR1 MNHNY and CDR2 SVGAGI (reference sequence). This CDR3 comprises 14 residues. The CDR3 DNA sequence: TGTGCCAGCAGTTGGAGGGACTCTGGAAACACCGTATATTTT. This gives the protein CASSWRDSGNTVYF.

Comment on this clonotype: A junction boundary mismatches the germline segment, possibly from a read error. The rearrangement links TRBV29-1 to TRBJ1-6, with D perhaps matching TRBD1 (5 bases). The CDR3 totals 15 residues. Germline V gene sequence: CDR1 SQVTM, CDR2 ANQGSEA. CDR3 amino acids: CSVAKEAGCASALRF. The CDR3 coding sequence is TGCAGCGTTGCAAAGGAGGCAGGGTGCGCTTCAGCCCTCCGCTTT.

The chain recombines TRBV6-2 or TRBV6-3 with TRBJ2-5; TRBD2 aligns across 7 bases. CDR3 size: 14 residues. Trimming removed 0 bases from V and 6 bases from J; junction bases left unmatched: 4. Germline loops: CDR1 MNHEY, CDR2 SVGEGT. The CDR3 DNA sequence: TGTGCCAGCAGTTACTCGGCGGGAGTGAAGACCCAGTACTTC. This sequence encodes CASSYSAGVKTQYF.

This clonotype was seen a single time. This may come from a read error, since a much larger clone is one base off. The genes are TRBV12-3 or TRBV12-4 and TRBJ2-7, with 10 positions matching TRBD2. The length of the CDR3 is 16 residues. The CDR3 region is CASGLGAGGSSYEQYF. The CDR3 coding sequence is TGTGCCAGCGGTTTAGGAGCGGGAGGGAGCTCCTACGAGCAGTACTTC.

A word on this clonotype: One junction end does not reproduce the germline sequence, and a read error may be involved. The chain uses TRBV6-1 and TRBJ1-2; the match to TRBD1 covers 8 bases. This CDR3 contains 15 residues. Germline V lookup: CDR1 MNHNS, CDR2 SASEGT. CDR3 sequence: CASSAYRGEGYVYTF. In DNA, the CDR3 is TGTGCCAGCAGTGCCTACAGGGGGGAAGGCTATGTCTACACCTTC.

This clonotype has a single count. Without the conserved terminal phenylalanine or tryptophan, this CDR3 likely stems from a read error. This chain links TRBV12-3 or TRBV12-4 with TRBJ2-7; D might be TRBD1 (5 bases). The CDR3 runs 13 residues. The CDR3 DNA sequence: TGTGCCAGCAGTCTCGGACAAGTCTACGAACAGTACTTA. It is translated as CASSLGQVYEQYL.

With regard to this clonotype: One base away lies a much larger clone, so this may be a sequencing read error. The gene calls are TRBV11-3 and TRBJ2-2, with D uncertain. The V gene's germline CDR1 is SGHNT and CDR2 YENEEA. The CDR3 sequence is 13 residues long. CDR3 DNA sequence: TGTGCCAACAGCTTCGATAAGACCGGGGAGCTGTTTTTT. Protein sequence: CANSFDKTGELFF. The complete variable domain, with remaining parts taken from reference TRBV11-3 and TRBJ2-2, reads EAGVVQSPRYKIIEKKQPVAFWCNPISGHNTLYWYLQNLGQGPELLIRYENEEAVDDSQLPKDRFSAERLKGVDSTLKIQPAELGDSAVYLCANSFDKTGELFFGEGSRLTVL.